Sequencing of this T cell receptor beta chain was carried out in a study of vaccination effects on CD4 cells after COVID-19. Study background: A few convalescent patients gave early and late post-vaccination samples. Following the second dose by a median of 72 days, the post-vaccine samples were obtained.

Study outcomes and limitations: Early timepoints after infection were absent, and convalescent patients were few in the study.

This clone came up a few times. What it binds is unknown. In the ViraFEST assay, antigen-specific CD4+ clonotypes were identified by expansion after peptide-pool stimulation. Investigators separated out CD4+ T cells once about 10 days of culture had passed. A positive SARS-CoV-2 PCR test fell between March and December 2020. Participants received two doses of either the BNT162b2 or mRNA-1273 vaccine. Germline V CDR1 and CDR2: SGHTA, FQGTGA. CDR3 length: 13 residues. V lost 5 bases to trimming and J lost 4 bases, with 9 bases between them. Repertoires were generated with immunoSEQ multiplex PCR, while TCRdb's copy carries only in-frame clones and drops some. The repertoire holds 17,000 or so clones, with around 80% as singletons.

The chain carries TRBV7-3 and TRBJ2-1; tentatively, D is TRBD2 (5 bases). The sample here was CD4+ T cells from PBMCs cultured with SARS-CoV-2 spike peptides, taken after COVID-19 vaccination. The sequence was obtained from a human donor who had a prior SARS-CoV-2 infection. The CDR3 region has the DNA TGTGCCAGCAGCGCCACTAGTTACAATGAGCAGTTCTTC. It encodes CASSATSYNEQFF. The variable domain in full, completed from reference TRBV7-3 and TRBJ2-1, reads GAGVSQTPSNKVTEKGKYVELRCDPISGHTALYWYRQSLGQGPEFLIYFQGTGAADDSGLPNDRFFAVRPEGSVSTLKIQRTERGDSAVYLCASSATSYNEQFFGPGTRLTVL.